The rows below give T cell receptor beta chains drawn from one sample of a study of T cells in Graves' hyperthyroidism and ophthalmopathy. From the multiplex PCR reads, TCRdb called clonotypes with MiXCR, one entry per CDR3 protein. The sample records hundreds of thousands of distinct CDR3 sequences, around 38% being singletons. The source material was blood. Receptors were obtained from a man younger than 35 with Graves' hyperthyroidism. The CDR3 runs from the conserved cysteine through the conserved F or W. A D gene is named only where the DNA matches it firmly. Some rows mark clone size as missing; the rest say once, few, many or name a class of expanded clone.

>NA|13|TRBJ1-5|NA|TRBV2
TGTGCCAGCGGCTGGGAGATTAATCAGCCCCAGCATTTT
CASGWEINQPQHF
>TRBD1|14|TRBJ1-6|NA|TRBV20-1
TGCAGTGCCACCGGGACAGGGATGAATTCACCCCTCCACTTT
CSATGTGMNSPLHF
>NA|13|TRBJ1-3|many|TRBV9
TGTGCCAGCAGCGTAGAAACGGACAGTCCCCTTTATTTT
CASSVETDSPLYF
>NA|13|TRBJ1-2|few|TRBV6-5
TGTGCCAGCAGTTACTCAGAGGGTCTAGGCTACACCTTC
CASSYSEGLGYTF
>NA|13|TRBJ2-7|few|TRBV29-1
TGCAGCGTTGAAACCCCGGTGGACTACGAGCAGTACTTC
CSVETPVDYEQYF
>NA|15|TRBJ2-7|few|TRBV20-1
TGCAGTGCCCCAATCGGAGCGGCCAAATGGGGCGAGCAGTACTTC
CSAPIGAAKWGEQYF
>NA|11|TRBJ2-7|many|TRBV20-1
TGCAGTGCTAGGCGGGACTACGAGCAGTACTTC
CSARRDYEQYF
>NA|14|TRBJ1-2|many|TRBV12-3/TRBV12-4
TGTGCCAGCAGTCTCCGGCGAGGGCTCTATGGCTACACCTTC
CASSLRRGLYGYTF
>NA|17|TRBJ1-5|NA|TRBV7-8
TGTGCCAGCAGCCCTCGGACCCGGACAGATGGCAATCAGCCCCAGCATTTT
CASSPRTRTDGNQPQHF
>NA|12|TRBJ2-5|few|TRBV7-9
TGTGCCAGCAGCCCGGAGGGTTTGACCCAGTACTTC
CASSPEGLTQYF
>NA|15|TRBJ2-7|NA|TRBV5-5
TGTGCCAGCAGCTTGGATGGCCTGACGGTTTACGAGCAGTACTTC
CASSLDGLTVYEQYF
>NA|15|TRBJ2-7|NA|TRBV19
TGTGCCAGTAGCAACAGACAGGGAGGTTCCTACGAGCAGTACTTC
CASSNRQGGSYEQYF
>NA|13|TRBJ2-7|many|TRBV20-1
TGCAGTGTTACCCTGACAGGTTGGCACGAGCAGTACTTC
CSVTLTGWHEQYF
>NA|16|TRBJ1-4|many|TRBV9
TGTGCCAGCAGCGCCTTCGGACAACCAACTAATGAAAAACTGTTTTTT
CASSAFGQPTNEKLFF
>TRBD2|13|TRBJ2-5|NA|TRBV6-5
TGTGCCAGCAGGACTAGCGGGAGTGAGGCCCAGTACTTC
CASRTSGSEAQYF
>NA|14|TRBJ1-3|many|TRBV19
TGTGCCAGTAGTATAACCGGGTATGGAAACACCATATATTTT
CASSITGYGNTIYF
>TRBD1|13|TRBJ1-2|few|TRBV20-1
TGCAGTGCTACCCCAGGACAGGTTTATGGCTACACCTTC
CSATPGQVYGYTF
>NA|14|TRBJ1-3|NA|TRBV20-1
TGCAGTGCTGAGGGACCTCCGACTGGAAACACCATATATTTT
CSAEGPPTGNTIYF
>NA|13|TRBJ2-7|few|TRBV20-1
TGCAGTGCTACCGACCCCGCAGGAATCGGACAGTACTTC
CSATDPAGIGQYF
>TRBD1|15|TRBJ1-2|NA|TRBV10-3
TGTGCCATCAGTGGGTGGACAGGGATGGATTATGGCTACACCTTC
CAISGWTGMDYGYTF
>NA|14|TRBJ1-4|NA|TRBV7-9
TGTGCCAGCTCCTCCCGGGGGGCGGACGAAAAACTGTTTTTT
CASSSRGADEKLFF
>NA|15|TRBJ1-3|NA|TRBV4-1
TGCGCCAGCAGCCAAGATTCAGGGGCTGGAAACACCATATATTTT
CASSQDSGAGNTIYF
>TRBD1|15|TRBJ2-5|NA|TRBV7-2
TGTGCCAGTAGTGGCCGCAGGGGGCACCAAGGGACCCAGTACTTC
CASSGRRGHQGTQYF
>TRBD2|14|TRBJ2-5|few|TRBV14
TGTGCCAGCAGCCAAAGCGGGACTCCGTTTATCCAGTACTTC
CASSQSGTPFIQYF
>TRBD1|14|TRBJ2-7|NA|TRBV19
TGTGCCAGCGAACAGGGGGCAAAACAGGAGGAGCAGTACTTC
CASEQGAKQEEQYF
>TRBD1|15|TRBJ1-1|many|TRBV2
TGTGCCAGCAGTGACACCCGACAGGGCGGTACTGAAGCTTTCTTT
CASSDTRQGGTEAFF
>NA|14|TRBJ2-7|few|TRBV7-9
TGTGCCAGCAGCCACCATCAGGGTTCCTACGAGCAGTACTTC
CASSHHQGSYEQYF
>NA|16|TRBJ2-2|NA|TRBV9
TGTGCCAGCAGCCCACCGTCAACAGGTTCCGCCGGGGAGCTGTTTTTT
CASSPPSTGSAGELFF
>NA|15|TRBJ2-6|few|TRBV5-6
TGTGCCAGCAGCTTGGCCCGAGAAGGGGCCAACGTCCTGACTTTC
CASSLAREGANVLTF
>NA|15|TRBJ1-1|few|TRBV9
TGTGCCAGCAGCTTATCCCGGGGTCGAAGGACTGAAGCTTTCTTT
CASSLSRGRRTEAFF
>NA|13|TRBJ1-2|NA|TRBV5-1
TGCGCCAGCAGCTTGGTACTAGGGAATGGCTACACCTTC
CASSLVLGNGYTF
>NA|14|TRBJ1-1|NA|TRBV20-1
TGCAGTGCTAGACCCGGATGGATGAACACTGAAGCTTTCTTT
CSARPGWMNTEAFF
>NA|14|TRBJ1-1|NA|TRBV3-1
TGTGCCAGCAGCCAGTTAGGACGCGTGGCTGAAGCTTTCTTT
CASSQLGRVAEAFF
>TRBD1|14|TRBJ1-1|NA|TRBV6-5
TGTGCCAGCAGTTCAAACAGGGGGAACACTGAAGCTTTCTTT
CASSSNRGNTEAFF
>NA|12|TRBJ2-7|NA|TRBV14
TGTGCCAGCAGCCAAGTTAGGTCAGAGCAGTACTTC
CASSQVRSEQYF
>TRBD1|15|TRBJ1-5|many|TRBV7-2
TGTGCCAGCAGCCTGGGACAGGCCTCCAATCAGCCCCAGCATTTT
CASSLGQASNQPQHF
>TRBD2|15|TRBJ2-5|NA|TRBV7-9
TGTGCCACGGACCCACTAGCGGGAGAGTGGGAGACCCAGTACTTC
CATDPLAGEWETQYF
>NA|12|TRBJ2-2|many|TRBV5-1
TGTGCCAGCAGCTTAGAGACCGGGGAGCTGTTTTTT
CASSLETGELFF
>TRBD1|14|TRBJ1-1|many|TRBV20-1
TGCAGTGCTAACCCTAGGACAGGGAACACTGAAGCTTTCTTT
CSANPRTGNTEAFF
>NA|13|TRBJ1-6|many|TRBV29-1
TGCAGCGTGGGATGGACGGAGAATTCACCCCTCCACTTT
CSVGWTENSPLHF